This is a list of T cell receptor beta chains from one sample in a study of graft-versus-host responses after intestinal transplantation. TCRdb keeps only in-frame clones here, not all; method: immunoSEQ multiplex PCR. The sample records approximately 38,000 clones, over 80% being singletons. Sequencing used PBMCs, obtained 1070 days after transplant. The receptor source for this set is a human patient who received an intestinal transplant, so some T cells may come from the graft donor. Both conserved end residues are part of each CDR3. Where a row states a size, it is once, few, many or the class of an expanded clone; other rows omit it.

cdr3_aa: CASSAGTGGNQPQHF
v_call: TRBV7-8
clone_size: -

cdr3_aa: CASSRSGGGPYEQYF
v_call: TRBV18
clone_size: few

cdr3_aa: CASTAGLVNTGELFF
v_call: TRBV5-4
clone_size: -

cdr3_aa: CASTRLQETQYF
v_call: TRBV28
clone_size: -

cdr3_aa: CASSLQGTGGQETQYF
v_call: TRBV5-1
clone_size: -

cdr3_aa: CASSLGLAGADTQYF
v_call: TRBV6-1
clone_size: -

cdr3_aa: CASSFGGAGKNIQYF
v_call: TRBV11-1
clone_size: -

cdr3_aa: CATSRGGATNEKLFF
v_call: TRBV15
clone_size: -

cdr3_aa: CASSPVGGAQETQYF
v_call: TRBV7-3
clone_size: -

cdr3_aa: CASSLPSTDTQYF
v_call: TRBV5-4
clone_size: -

cdr3_aa: CATSRSTLGVGPQYF
v_call: TRBV15
clone_size: -

cdr3_aa: CASRILGTGDSPLHF
v_call: TRBV27
clone_size: once

cdr3_aa: CSASLPDTQYF
v_call: TRBV20-1
clone_size: -

cdr3_aa: CASSSPGTNTGELFF
v_call: TRBV7-9
clone_size: -

cdr3_aa: CASTTGTVDVYTF
v_call: TRBV6-1
clone_size: few

cdr3_aa: CASSLQSLDYEQYF
v_call: TRBV5-5
clone_size: once

cdr3_aa: CASSYSSISYEQYF
v_call: TRBV6-5
clone_size: -

cdr3_aa: CASSLEGTGQETQYF
v_call: TRBV7-9
clone_size: -

cdr3_aa: CASSPAGYSNQPQHF
v_call: TRBV5-1
clone_size: -

cdr3_aa: CASIPFLGQGGTEAFF
v_call: TRBV28
clone_size: -

cdr3_aa: CASSRTTGSYGYTF
v_call: TRBV14
clone_size: -

cdr3_aa: CASSPSPGNNSPLHF
v_call: TRBV9
clone_size: -

cdr3_aa: CASSRQGITNTEAFF
v_call: TRBV19
clone_size: -

cdr3_aa: CASRGSSGVSYNEQFF
v_call: TRBV2
clone_size: -

cdr3_aa: CASSSISGTSGIVNEQFF
v_call: TRBV13
clone_size: -

cdr3_aa: CASSEWAGYEQYF
v_call: TRBV6-4
clone_size: -

cdr3_aa: CASSFWGNEQFF
v_call: TRBV7-8
clone_size: -

cdr3_aa: CASSLEVRGNSPLHF
v_call: TRBV11-3
clone_size: -

cdr3_aa: CASSLSAGNQETQYF
v_call: TRBV11-3
clone_size: -

cdr3_aa: CASSRDSFNTEAFF
v_call: TRBV6-1
clone_size: -

cdr3_aa: CASSLGGEETQYF
v_call: TRBV28
clone_size: -

cdr3_aa: CASTSPPQGNGYTF
v_call: TRBV28
clone_size: -

cdr3_aa: CASRTGDGNEQFF
v_call: TRBV6-5
clone_size: -

cdr3_aa: CASRGAGGTDTQYF
v_call: TRBV7-8
clone_size: -

cdr3_aa: CASSLVSGEQYF
v_call: TRBV7-9
clone_size: -

cdr3_aa: CASSESPGAGTEAFF
v_call: TRBV25-1
clone_size: -

cdr3_aa: CASSRRTGELFF
v_call: TRBV23-1
clone_size: once

cdr3_aa: CASGLAGGQETQYF
v_call: TRBV10-3
clone_size: -

cdr3_aa: CASTSGIGGTGELFF
v_call: TRBV6-1
clone_size: -

cdr3_aa: CASSRGGQGGNEQFF
v_call: TRBV5-5
clone_size: -

cdr3_aa: CASSYRGTDTIYF
v_call: TRBV9
clone_size: once

cdr3_aa: CASSFWGREGSTDTQYF
v_call: TRBV28
clone_size: -

cdr3_aa: CASSTLLAGGLDEQYF
v_call: TRBV5-6
clone_size: -

cdr3_aa: CASSEPMNTEAFF
v_call: TRBV6-1
clone_size: once